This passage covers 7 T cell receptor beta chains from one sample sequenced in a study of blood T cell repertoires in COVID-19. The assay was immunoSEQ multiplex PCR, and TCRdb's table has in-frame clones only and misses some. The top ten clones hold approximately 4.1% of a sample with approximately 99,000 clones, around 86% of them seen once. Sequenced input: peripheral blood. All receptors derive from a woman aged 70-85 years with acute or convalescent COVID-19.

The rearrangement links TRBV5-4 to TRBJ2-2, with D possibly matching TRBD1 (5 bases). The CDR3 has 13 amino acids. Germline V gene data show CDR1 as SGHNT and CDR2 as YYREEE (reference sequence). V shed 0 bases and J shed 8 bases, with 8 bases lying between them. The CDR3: CASSLARVGELFF. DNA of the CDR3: TGTGCCAGCAGCTTGGCCAGGGTAGGGGAGCTGTTTTTT.

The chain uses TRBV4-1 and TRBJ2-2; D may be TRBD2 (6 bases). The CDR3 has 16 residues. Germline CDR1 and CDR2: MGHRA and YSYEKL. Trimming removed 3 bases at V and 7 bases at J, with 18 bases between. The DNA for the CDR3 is TGCGCCAGCAGCCAGGGGGGTGGCCGCCTTAGCGGGGAGCTGTTTTTT. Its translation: CASSQGGGRLSGELFF.

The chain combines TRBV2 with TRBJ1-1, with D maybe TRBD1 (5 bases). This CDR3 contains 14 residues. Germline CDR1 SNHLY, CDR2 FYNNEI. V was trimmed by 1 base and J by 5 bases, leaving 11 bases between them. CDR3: CASSEVAGRTEAFF. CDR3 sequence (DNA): TGTGCCAGCAGTGAAGTAGCAGGGAGGACTGAAGCTTTCTTT.

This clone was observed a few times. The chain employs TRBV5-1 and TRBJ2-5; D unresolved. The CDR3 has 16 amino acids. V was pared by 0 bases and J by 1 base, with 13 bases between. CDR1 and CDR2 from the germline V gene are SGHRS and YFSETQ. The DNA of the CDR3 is TGCGCCAGCAGCTTGGGGCAGTACAGTTCCCAAGAGACCCAGTACTTC. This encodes CASSLGQYSSQETQYF.

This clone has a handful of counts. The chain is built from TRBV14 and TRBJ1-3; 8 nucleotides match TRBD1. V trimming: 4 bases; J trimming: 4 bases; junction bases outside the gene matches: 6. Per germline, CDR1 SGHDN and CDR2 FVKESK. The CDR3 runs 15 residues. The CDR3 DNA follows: TGTGCCAGCAGCCCCCTGGGGGACAGGGGAAACACCATATATTTT. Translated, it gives CASSPLGDRGNTIYF.

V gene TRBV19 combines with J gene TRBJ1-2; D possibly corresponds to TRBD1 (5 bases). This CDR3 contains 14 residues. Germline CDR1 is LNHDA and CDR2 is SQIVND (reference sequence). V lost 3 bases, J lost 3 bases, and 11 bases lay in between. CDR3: CASSIGTRDYGYTF. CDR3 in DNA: TGTGCCAGTAGTATTGGGACTAGGGACTATGGCTACACCTTC.

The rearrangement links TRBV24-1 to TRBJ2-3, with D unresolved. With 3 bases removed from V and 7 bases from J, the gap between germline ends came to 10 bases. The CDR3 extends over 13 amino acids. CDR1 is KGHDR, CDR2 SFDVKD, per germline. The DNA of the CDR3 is TGTGCCACCAGTGATAGCAACCAAAATACGCAGTATTTT. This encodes CATSDSNQNTQYF.